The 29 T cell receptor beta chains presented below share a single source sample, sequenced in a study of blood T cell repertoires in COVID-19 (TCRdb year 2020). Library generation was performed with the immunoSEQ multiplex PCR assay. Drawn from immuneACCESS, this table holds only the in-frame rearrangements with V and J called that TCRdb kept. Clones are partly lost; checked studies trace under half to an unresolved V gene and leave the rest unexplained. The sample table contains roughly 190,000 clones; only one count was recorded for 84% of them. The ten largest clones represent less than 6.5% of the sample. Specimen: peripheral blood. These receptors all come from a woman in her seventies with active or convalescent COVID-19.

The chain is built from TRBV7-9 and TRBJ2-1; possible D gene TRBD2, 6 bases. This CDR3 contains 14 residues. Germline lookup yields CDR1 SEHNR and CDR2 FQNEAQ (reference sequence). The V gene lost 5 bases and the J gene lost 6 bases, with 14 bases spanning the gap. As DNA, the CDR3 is TGTGCCAGCAGCCTTACCCGGGAGCTCAATGAGCAGTTCTTC. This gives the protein CASSLTRELNEQFF.

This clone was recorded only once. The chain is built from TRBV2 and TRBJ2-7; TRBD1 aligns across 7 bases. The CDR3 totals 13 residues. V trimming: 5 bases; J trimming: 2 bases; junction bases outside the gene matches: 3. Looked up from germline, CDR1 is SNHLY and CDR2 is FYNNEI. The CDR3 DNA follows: TGTGCCAGCAGTCCTGACAGGGCCTACGAGCAGTACTTC. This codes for CASSPDRAYEQYF.

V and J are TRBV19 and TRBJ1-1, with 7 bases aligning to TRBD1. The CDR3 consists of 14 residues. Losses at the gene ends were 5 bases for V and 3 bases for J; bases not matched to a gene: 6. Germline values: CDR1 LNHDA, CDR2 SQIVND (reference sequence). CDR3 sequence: CASSLGQDYTEAFF. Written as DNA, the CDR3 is TGTGCCAGTAGTCTCGGACAGGACTACACTGAAGCTTTCTTT.

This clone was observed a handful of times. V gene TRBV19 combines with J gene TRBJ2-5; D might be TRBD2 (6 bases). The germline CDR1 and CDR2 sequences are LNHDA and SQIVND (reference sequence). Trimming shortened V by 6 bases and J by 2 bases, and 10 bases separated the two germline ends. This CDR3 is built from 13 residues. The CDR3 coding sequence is TGTGCCAGTAGGAGGAGGGATCAAGAGACCCAGTACTTC. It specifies CASRRRDQETQYF. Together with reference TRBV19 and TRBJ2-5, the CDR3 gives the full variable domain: DGGITQSPKYLFRKEGQNVTLSCEQNLNHDAMYWYRQDPGQGLRLIYYSQIVNDFQKGDIAEGYSVSREKKESFPLTVTSAQKNPTAFYLCASRRRDQETQYFGPGTRLLVL.

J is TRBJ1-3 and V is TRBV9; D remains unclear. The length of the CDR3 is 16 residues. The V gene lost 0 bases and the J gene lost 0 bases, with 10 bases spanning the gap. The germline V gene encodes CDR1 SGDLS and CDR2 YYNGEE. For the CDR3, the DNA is TGTGCCAGCAGCGTAGGAGTCCAGGTCTCTGGAAACACCATATATTTT. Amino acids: CASSVGVQVSGNTIYF.

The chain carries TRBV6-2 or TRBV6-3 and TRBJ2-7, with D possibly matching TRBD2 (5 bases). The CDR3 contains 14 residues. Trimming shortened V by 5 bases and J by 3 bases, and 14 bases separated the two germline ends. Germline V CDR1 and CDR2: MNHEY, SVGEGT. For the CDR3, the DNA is TGTGCCAGCAGTCCGGACTGGAGAGTCTACGAGCAGTACTTC. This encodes CASSPDWRVYEQYF.

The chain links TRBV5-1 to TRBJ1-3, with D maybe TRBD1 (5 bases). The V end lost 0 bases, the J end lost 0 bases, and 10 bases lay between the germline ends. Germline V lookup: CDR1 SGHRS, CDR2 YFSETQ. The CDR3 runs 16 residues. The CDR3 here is CASSLGQGNSGNTIYF. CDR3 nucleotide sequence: TGCGCCAGCAGCTTGGGTCAGGGAAACTCTGGAAACACCATATATTTT. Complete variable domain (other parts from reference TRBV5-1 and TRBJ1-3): KAGVTQTPRYLIKTRGQQVTLSCSPISGHRSVSWYQQTPGQGLQFLFEYFSETQRNKGNFPGRFSGRQFSNSRSEMNVSTLELGDSALYLCASSLGQGNSGNTIYFGEGSWLTVV.

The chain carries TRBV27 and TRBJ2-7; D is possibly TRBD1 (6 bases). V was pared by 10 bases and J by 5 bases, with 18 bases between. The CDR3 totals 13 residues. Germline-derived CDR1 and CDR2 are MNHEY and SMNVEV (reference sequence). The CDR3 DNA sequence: TGTGCCATCGATACAGGGTTCAACGACGAGCAGTACTTC. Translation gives CAIDTGFNDEQYF.

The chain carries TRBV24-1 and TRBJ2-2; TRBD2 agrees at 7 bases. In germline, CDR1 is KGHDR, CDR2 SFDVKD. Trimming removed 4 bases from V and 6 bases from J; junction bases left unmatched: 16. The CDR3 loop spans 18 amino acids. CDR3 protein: CATSDPERAGVGAGELFF. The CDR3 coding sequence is TGTGCCACCAGTGACCCTGAGCGGGCGGGAGTCGGCGCCGGGGAGCTGTTTTTT.

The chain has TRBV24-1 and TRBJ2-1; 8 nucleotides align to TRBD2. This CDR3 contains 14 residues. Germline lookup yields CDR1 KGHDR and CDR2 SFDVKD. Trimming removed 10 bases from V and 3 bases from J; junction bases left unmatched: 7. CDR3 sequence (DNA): TGTGCCACTTCGCCGGGAGGGAGCTACAATGAGCAGTTCTTC. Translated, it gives CATSPGGSYNEQFF.

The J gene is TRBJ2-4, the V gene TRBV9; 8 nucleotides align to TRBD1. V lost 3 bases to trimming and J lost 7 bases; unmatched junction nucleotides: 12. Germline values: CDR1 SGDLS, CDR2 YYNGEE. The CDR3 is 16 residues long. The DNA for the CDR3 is TGTGCCAGCAGCGCGTCGACCGGGACAGGCTCCAACATTCAGTACTTC. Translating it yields CASSASTGTGSNIQYF.

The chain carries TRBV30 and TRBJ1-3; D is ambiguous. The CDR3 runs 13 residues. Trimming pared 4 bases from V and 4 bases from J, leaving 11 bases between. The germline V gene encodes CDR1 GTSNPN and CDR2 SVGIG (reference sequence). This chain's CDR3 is CAWTLSTGNTIYF. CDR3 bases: TGTGCCTGGACCCTCTCGACAGGAAACACCATATATTTT.

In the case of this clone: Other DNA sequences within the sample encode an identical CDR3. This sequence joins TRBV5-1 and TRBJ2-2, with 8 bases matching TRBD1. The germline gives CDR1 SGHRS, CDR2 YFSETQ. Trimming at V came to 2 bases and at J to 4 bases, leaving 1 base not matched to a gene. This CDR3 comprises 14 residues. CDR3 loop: CASSLTGGTGELFF. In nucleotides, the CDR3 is TGCGCCAGCAGCTTAACAGGGGGCACCGGGGAGCTGTTTTTT.

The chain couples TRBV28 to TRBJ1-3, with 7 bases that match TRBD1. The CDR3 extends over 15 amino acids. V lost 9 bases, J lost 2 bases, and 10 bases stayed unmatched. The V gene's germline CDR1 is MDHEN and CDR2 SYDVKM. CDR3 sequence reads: CASSNRGLAGNTIYF. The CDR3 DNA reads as TGTGCCAGTTCCAACAGGGGTCTTGCTGGAAACACCATATATTTT.

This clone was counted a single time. DNA of the CDR3: TGTGCCAGCAGTTTAGGGGGCGTCGGCTACGAGCAGTACTTC. Translating it yields CASSLGGVGYEQYF. The gene calls are TRBV28 and TRBJ2-7, with D tentatively TRBD1 (6 bases). The germline V and J ends were trimmed by 2 bases and 3 bases, with 11 bases remaining between them. Germline assignment: CDR1 MDHEN and CDR2 SYDVKM. The length of the CDR3 is 14 residues. The complete variable domain, with remaining parts taken from reference TRBV28 and TRBJ2-7, reads DVKVTQSSRYLVKRTGEKVFLECVQDMDHENMFWYRQDPGLGLRLIYFSYDVKMKEKGDIPEGYSVSREKKERFSLILESASTNQTSMYLCASSLGGVGYEQYFGPGTRLTVT.

Written as DNA, the CDR3 is TGTGCCGGCTCCATTAGCGGGAGAGATGAGCAGTTCTTC. The encoded protein is CAGSISGRDEQFF. The chain couples TRBV2 to TRBJ2-1, with 9 bases aligning to TRBD2. This CDR3 has 13 amino acids. J was trimmed by 8 bases and V by 11 bases; bases with no gene match: 10. Germline V gene lookup returns CDR1 SNHLY and CDR2 FYNNEI.

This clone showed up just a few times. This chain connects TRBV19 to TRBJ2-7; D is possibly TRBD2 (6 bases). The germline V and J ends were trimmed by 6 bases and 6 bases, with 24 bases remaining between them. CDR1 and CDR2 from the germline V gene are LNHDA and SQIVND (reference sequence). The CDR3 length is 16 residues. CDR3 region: CASSAGPGRPTGEQYF. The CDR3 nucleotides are TGTGCCAGTAGCGCGGGACCGGGACGGCCTACGGGCGAGCAGTACTTC. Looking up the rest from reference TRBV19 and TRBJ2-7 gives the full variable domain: DGGITQSPKYLFRKEGQNVTLSCEQNLNHDAMYWYRQDPGQGLRLIYYSQIVNDFQKGDIAEGYSVSREKKESFPLTVTSAQKNPTAFYLCASSAGPGRPTGEQYFGPGTRLTVT.

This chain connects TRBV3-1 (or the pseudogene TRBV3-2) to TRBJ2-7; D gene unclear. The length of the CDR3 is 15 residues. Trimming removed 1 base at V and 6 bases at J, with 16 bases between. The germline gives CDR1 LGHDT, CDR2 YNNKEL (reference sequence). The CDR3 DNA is TGTGCCAGCAGCCAAGTTCACAGCACCGCGAGCGAGCAGTACTTC. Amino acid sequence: CASSQVHSTASEQYF.

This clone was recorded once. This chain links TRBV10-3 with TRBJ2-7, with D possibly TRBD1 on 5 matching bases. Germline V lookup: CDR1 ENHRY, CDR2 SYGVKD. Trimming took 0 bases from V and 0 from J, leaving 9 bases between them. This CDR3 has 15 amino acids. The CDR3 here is CAISESGVVSYEQYF. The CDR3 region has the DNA TGTGCCATCAGTGAGTCAGGGGTCGTCTCCTACGAGCAGTACTTC.

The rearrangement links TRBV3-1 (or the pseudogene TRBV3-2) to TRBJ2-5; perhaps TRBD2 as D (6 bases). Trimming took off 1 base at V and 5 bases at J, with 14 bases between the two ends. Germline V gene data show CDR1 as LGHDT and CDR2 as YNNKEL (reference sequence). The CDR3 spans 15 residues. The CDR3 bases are TGTGCCAGCAGCCAAGGACTAGTCAGACCGGAGACCCAGTACTTC. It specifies CASSQGLVRPETQYF.

CDR3 sequence: CASSPLAGEETQYF. DNA for the CDR3: TGTGCCAGCAGCCCACTAGCGGGAGAAGAGACCCAGTACTTC. The chain is built from TRBV6-5 and TRBJ2-5, with TRBD2 matching over 11 bases. V was clipped by 6 bases and J by 3 bases; unmatched bases: 3. CDR1 is MNHEY, CDR2 SVGAGI, per germline. This CDR3 spans 14 amino acids.

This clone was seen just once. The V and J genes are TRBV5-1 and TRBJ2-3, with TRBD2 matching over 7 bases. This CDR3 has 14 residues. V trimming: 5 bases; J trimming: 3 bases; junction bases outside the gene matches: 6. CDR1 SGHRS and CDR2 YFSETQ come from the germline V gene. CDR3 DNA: TGCGCCAGCAGGACCGGGACTAAGACAGATACGCAGTATTTT. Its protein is CASRTGTKTDTQYF.

The CDR3 nucleotides are TGTGCCAGCAGCCCTAAGACTAGCCTCAATTCCAATGAGCAGTTCTTC. Translating gives CASSPKTSLNSNEQFF. The gene calls are TRBV7-9 and TRBJ2-1, with 7 bases aligning to TRBD2. Germline V gene lookup returns CDR1 SEHNR and CDR2 FQNEAQ (reference sequence). With 5 bases clipped from V and 6 bases from J, the junction kept 13 bases outside the gene matches. The CDR3 spans 16 residues.

The DNA for the CDR3 is TGTGCCAGTAGTATAGTTGGGGGGACTAGCGGGAATGAGCAGTTCTTC. Translation: CASSIVGGTSGNEQFF. The chain has TRBV19 and TRBJ2-1, with TRBD2 identical over 12 bases. Germline-derived CDR1 and CDR2 are LNHDA and SQIVND (reference sequence). V dropped 1 base and J dropped 7; count of bases not matched to a gene: 5. The CDR3 consists of 16 residues.

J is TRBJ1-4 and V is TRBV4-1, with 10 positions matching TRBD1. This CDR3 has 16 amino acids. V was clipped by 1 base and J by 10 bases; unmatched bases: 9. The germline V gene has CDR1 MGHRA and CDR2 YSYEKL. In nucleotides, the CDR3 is TGCGCCAGCAGCCAAGTGACATCGGACAGGGGGGGAAAACTGTTTTTT. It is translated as CASSQVTSDRGGKLFF.

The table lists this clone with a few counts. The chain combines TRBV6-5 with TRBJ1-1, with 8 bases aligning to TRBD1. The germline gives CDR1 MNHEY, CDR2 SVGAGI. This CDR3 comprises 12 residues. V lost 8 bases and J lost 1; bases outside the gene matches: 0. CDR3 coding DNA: TGTGCCAGCGGGACAGGGAACACTGAAGCTTTCTTT. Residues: CASGTGNTEAFF.

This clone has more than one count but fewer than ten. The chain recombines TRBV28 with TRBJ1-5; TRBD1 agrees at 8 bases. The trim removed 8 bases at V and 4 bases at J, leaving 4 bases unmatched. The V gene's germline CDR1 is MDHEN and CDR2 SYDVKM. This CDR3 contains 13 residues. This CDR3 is CASSRTGNQPQHF. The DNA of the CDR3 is TGTGCCAGCTCTAGGACAGGGAATCAGCCCCAGCATTTT.

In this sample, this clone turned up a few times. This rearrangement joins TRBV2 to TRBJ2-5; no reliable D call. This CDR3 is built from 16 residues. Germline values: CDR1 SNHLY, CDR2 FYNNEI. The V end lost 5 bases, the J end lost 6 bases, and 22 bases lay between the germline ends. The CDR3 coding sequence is TGTGCCAGCAGTAGGTCGGAGTTCGGTCCTCAAAAGACCCAGTACTTC. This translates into CASSRSEFGPQKTQYF.

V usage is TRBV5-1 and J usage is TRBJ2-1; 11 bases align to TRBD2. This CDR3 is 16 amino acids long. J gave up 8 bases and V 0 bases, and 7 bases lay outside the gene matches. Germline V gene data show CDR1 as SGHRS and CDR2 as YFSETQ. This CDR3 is CASSLGVAGGADEQFF. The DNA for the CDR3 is TGCGCCAGCAGCTTGGGGGTAGCGGGAGGGGCCGATGAGCAGTTCTTC.